Below are 23 T cell receptor beta chains sequenced from a single sample in a study of blood T cell repertoires in COVID-19. Profiling relied on immunoSEQ multiplex PCR, and the TCRdb table lists in-frame clones only, not all of them. The table shows hundreds of thousands of clones, with 70% to 90% occurring only once. The material sequenced was PBMCs or T cells enriched from blood (not recorded which). The receptors come from a man aged 35-49 years who had recovered from COVID-19.

The chain uses TRBV7-2 and TRBJ2-3, with TRBD2 matching over 10 bases. The germline gives CDR1 SGHTA, CDR2 FQGNSA. The CDR3 contains 15 residues. V lost 2 bases, J lost 5 bases, and 4 bases stayed unmatched. The CDR3 loop reads CASSLLAGEIDTQYF. In DNA form, the CDR3 reads TGTGCCAGCAGCTTACTAGCGGGAGAGATAGATACGCAGTATTTT.

This clone was seen a few times. The chain carries TRBV7-3 and TRBJ2-2; TRBD2 agrees at 8 bases. V lost 5 bases, J lost 6 bases, and 11 bases stayed unmatched. This CDR3 has 16 residues. The germline gives CDR1 SGHTA, CDR2 FQGTGA. The CDR3 spells CASSHGAGGSAGELFF. The DNA of the CDR3 is TGTGCCAGCAGCCACGGCGCGGGGGGCTCGGCCGGGGAGCTGTTTTTT.

The V and J genes are TRBV5-1 and TRBJ1-2; the match to TRBD1 covers 8 bases. The CDR3 sequence is 15 residues long. The germline V gene encodes CDR1 SGHRS and CDR2 YFSETQ. J was trimmed by 4 bases and V by 3 bases; bases with no gene match: 8. For the CDR3, the DNA is TGCGCCAGCAGCTGGAATGGACAGGGAGGCTATGGCTACACCTTC. Translated: CASSWNGQGGYGYTF.

V gene TRBV3-1 (or the pseudogene TRBV3-2) combines with J gene TRBJ1-2, with TRBD1 identical over 7 bases. The germline gives CDR1 LGHDT, CDR2 YNNKEL (reference sequence). This CDR3 has 14 residues. Trimming cost V 7 bases and J 5 bases; bases outside gene matches: 10. The DNA for the CDR3 is TGTGCCAGCACCTCGGACAGGTCTAGTTATGGCTACACCTTC. Protein product: CASTSDRSSYGYTF.

This clone has a single count. The genes are TRBV6-5 and TRBJ1-1; 8 positions match TRBD1. The CDR3 runs to 15 residues. J lost 0 bases, V lost 2 bases, and 2 bases had no gene match. Germline assignment: CDR1 MNHEY and CDR2 SVGAGI. The CDR3 here is CASSYAGGLNTEAFF. The CDR3 nucleotides read TGTGCCAGCAGTTACGCAGGGGGCCTGAACACTGAAGCTTTCTTT.

The rearrangement links TRBV2 to TRBJ2-2, with a possible D match to TRBD1 (5 bases). The germline gives CDR1 SNHLY, CDR2 FYNNEI. V lost 4 bases to trimming and J lost 7 bases, with 16 bases between them. This CDR3 spans 15 amino acids. CDR3 coding DNA: TGTGCCAGCAGTGTTCTGCGACAGATTAACGGGGAGCTGTTTTTT. It encodes CASSVLRQINGELFF.

The chain uses TRBV30 and TRBJ1-1; D call uncertain. Germline values: CDR1 GTSNPN, CDR2 SVGIG (reference sequence). The CDR3 has 12 residues. V was pared by 2 bases and J by 4 bases, with 8 bases between. Here the CDR3 DNA reads TGTGCCTGGAGTTCCTCGGGCACTGAAGCTTTCTTT. Translating gives CAWSSSGTEAFF.

The chain is built from TRBV2 and TRBJ1-1; D remains unclear. With 5 bases removed from V and 2 bases from J, the gap between germline ends came to 12 bases. The CDR3 contains 14 residues. Per the germline V gene, CDR1 is SNHLY and CDR2 is FYNNEI. CDR3 in amino acids: CASSPTRSNTEAFF. CDR3 nucleotide sequence: TGTGCCAGCAGTCCGACGCGGTCTAACACTGAAGCTTTCTTT.

The chain links TRBV27 to TRBJ1-5; a weak D match, TRBD1 (5 bases). CDR3 length equals 17 residues. Trimming took 4 bases from V and 2 from J, leaving 18 bases between them. Germline V gene sequence: CDR1 MNHEY, CDR2 SMNVEV (reference sequence). DNA for the CDR3: TGTGCCAGCAGTTCCCACCTTGGGGGGGTTGGCAATCAGCCCCAGCATTTT. Translated, it gives CASSSHLGGVGNQPQHF.

The J gene is TRBJ1-5, the V gene TRBV29-1; 7 nucleotides agree with TRBD1. CDR1 is SQVTM and CDR2 is ANQGSEA in the germline V gene. Germline trimming cut 4 bases from V and 5 bases from J; bases unmatched to any gene: 2. There are 12 residues in the CDR3. The CDR3 here is CSVGQGDQPQHF. In DNA, the CDR3 is TGCAGCGTTGGACAGGGAGATCAGCCCCAGCATTTT.

This sequence joins TRBV7-6 and TRBJ1-5; 7 bases are shared with TRBD1. CDR1 SGHVS and CDR2 FNYEAQ come from the germline V gene. With 5 bases clipped from V and 0 bases from J, the junction kept 7 bases outside the gene matches. CDR3 length: 16 amino acids. The CDR3: CASSDGTATSNQPQHF. The CDR3 DNA reads as TGTGCCAGCAGCGACGGGACAGCGACTAGCAATCAGCCCCAGCATTTT.

V gene TRBV30 combines with J gene TRBJ2-7; 7 bases match TRBD2. The germline gives CDR1 GTSNPN, CDR2 SVGIG (reference sequence). V lost 4 bases to trimming and J lost 4 bases; unmatched junction nucleotides: 4. The CDR3 runs to 12 residues. CDR3 DNA sequence: TGTGCCTGGAAAGATAGCGGGTACGAGCAGTACTTC. Its translation is CAWKDSGYEQYF.

The chain employs TRBV5-1 and TRBJ1-2; D possibly corresponds to TRBD1 (6 bases). Germline V gives CDR1 SGHRS, CDR2 YFSETQ. The V gene lost 1 base and the J gene lost 9 bases, with 16 bases spanning the gap. The CDR3 extends over 14 amino acids. The CDR3 region has the DNA TGCGCCAGCAGCTTGACAGGGATGCCCGACCGCTACACCTTC. Encoded protein: CASSLTGMPDRYTF.

V usage is TRBV6-2 or TRBV6-3 and J usage is TRBJ2-3, with TRBD2 matching over 11 bases. The CDR3 contains 17 residues. Germline CDR1 is MNHEY and CDR2 is SVGEGT. V gave up 0 bases and J gave up 5 bases; unmatched junction bases: 7. The CDR3 region is CASSYSGLAGPEDTQYF. The DNA of the CDR3 is TGTGCCAGCAGTTACTCCGGACTAGCGGGTCCGGAAGATACGCAGTATTTT.

The chain links TRBV7-3 to TRBJ2-1, with 8 bases that match TRBD2. This CDR3 is 15 amino acids long. Germline CDR1 and CDR2: SGHTA and FQGTGA. V lost 5 bases to trimming and J lost 5 bases; unmatched junction nucleotides: 8. The CDR3 is CASSQSGGGNNEQFF. CDR3 sequence (DNA): TGTGCCAGCAGCCAAAGCGGGGGTGGGAACAATGAGCAGTTCTTC.

This chain connects TRBV5-1 to TRBJ1-3; 7 bases align to TRBD1. The CDR3 has 15 residues. V dropped 3 bases and J dropped 8; count of bases not matched to a gene: 11. Per the germline V gene, CDR1 is SGHRS and CDR2 is YFSETQ. The CDR3 DNA follows: TGCGCCAGCAGCTCGGACAGGCTCCTCGGGGACACCATATATTTT. Protein product: CASSSDRLLGDTIYF.

The chain recombines TRBV7-2 with TRBJ2-5; TRBD2 agrees at 8 bases. CDR1 is SGHTA, CDR2 FQGNSA, per germline. Unmatched junction bases numbered 5, after V lost 3 bases and J lost 5 bases. The CDR3 is 14 amino acids. CDR3 in DNA: TGTGCCAGCAGCTTCGCGCGGGGGGCGGAGACCCAGTACTTC. Encoded protein: CASSFARGAETQYF.

The V gene is TRBV28, the J gene TRBJ1-2; D might be TRBD1 (5 bases). The CDR3 has 15 amino acids. Deletions cut 7 bases from V and 6 bases from J, with 21 bases between. In germline, CDR1 is MDHEN, CDR2 SYDVKM. CDR3 protein: CASTDNDGRDHGYTF. The CDR3 DNA is TGTGCCAGCACCGACAACGATGGCAGGGATCATGGCTACACCTTC.

The rearrangement joins TRBV2 to TRBJ1-6; unclear D gene. Deletions cut 6 bases from V and 7 bases from J, with 7 bases between. The CDR3 extends over 12 amino acids. Germline V CDR1 and CDR2: SNHLY, FYNNEI. The CDR3 DNA sequence: TGTGCCAGCAGATTCTCCAATTCACCCCTCCACTTT. Protein sequence: CASRFSNSPLHF.

This chain uses TRBV29-1 with TRBJ2-5; D not resolved. CDR1 is SQVTM, CDR2 ANQGSEA, per germline. V was shortened by 4 bases and J by 1 base, with 7 bases between the two germline ends. The CDR3 has 12 amino acids. The CDR3 protein is CSVGSSQETQYF. The CDR3 DNA follows: TGCAGCGTTGGGAGCTCCCAAGAGACCCAGTACTTC.

V and J are TRBV3-1 (or the pseudogene TRBV3-2) and TRBJ2-1, with a possible D match to TRBD2 (6 bases). The CDR3 has 14 residues. The V gene lost 3 bases and the J gene lost 4 bases, with 10 bases spanning the gap. Germline loops: CDR1 LGHDT, CDR2 YNNKEL (reference sequence). This chain's CDR3 is CASSHAGTYNEQFF. In DNA form, the CDR3 reads TGTGCCAGCAGCCACGCCGGGACTTACAATGAGCAGTTCTTC.

The chain uses TRBV30 and TRBJ2-3; perhaps TRBD1 as D (5 bases). This CDR3 region has 12 residues. From germline, CDR1 is GTSNPN and CDR2 SVGIG (reference sequence). Trimming left V 0 bases short and J 5 bases short, with 6 bases between. CDR3 in amino acids: CAWSVTGDTQYF. For the CDR3, the DNA is TGTGCCTGGAGTGTTACAGGAGATACGCAGTATTTT.

This CDR3 is CASRGTSGGRKETQYF. As DNA, the CDR3 is TGTGCCAGCAGGGGGACTAGCGGGGGGCGAAAAGAGACCCAGTACTTC. The chain couples TRBV2 to TRBJ2-5; 15 positions match TRBD2. Germline V gene sequence: CDR1 SNHLY, CDR2 FYNNEI. The CDR3 is 16 residues long. After removal of 6 bases from V and 3 bases from J, the junction contained 5 bases not matched to a gene.